The 32 T cell receptor beta chains presented below share a single source sample, sequenced in a study of T cell responses to AZD1222 COVID-19 vaccine (dated by TCRdb to the early 2020s). Libraries came from the immunoSEQ multiplex PCR assay. TCRdb provides this immuneACCESS table in a form limited to in-frame rearrangements. Some clones are lacking; in checked studies, under half of them reflect an unresolved V gene, and why the rest are absent is not known. In all, the sample holds about 130,000 clones, and approximately 90% of those were seen once. In total, the top ten clones hold 9.5% of the sample. The time point tag for this specimen amounts to: about 28 days (+/-7) after the second vaccine dose. The sequenced sample was peripheral blood, obtained 28 days after the second AZD1222 dose. The receptors originated from an adult who received the AZD1222 COVID-19 vaccine.

V and J are TRBV18 and TRBJ2-5, with D perhaps TRBD1 (6 bases). V gave up 3 bases and J gave up 4 bases, with 9 bases separating them. This CDR3 region has 13 residues. Germline assignment: CDR1 KGHSH and CDR2 LQKENI. DNA of the CDR3: TGTGCCAGCTCACCTGGACAGATAGAGACCCAGTACTTC. Encoded protein: CASSPGQIETQYF.

The DNA of the CDR3 is TGTGCCAGCTCACCGTTGATGGGTAACACTGAAGCTTTCTTT. It yields the protein CASSPLMGNTEAFF. This chain links TRBV18 with TRBJ1-1; D gene ambiguous. CDR3 length: 14 amino acids. The germline V and J ends were trimmed by 3 bases and 2 bases, with 10 bases remaining between them. Germline V gene lookup returns CDR1 KGHSH and CDR2 LQKENI.

The V gene is TRBV7-9, the J gene TRBJ2-1; D not resolved. Trimming removed 7 bases from V and 7 bases from J, with 17 bases in between. This CDR3 is built from 14 residues. CDR1 is SEHNR and CDR2 is FQNEAQ in the germline V gene (reference sequence). CDR3 coding DNA: TGTGCCAGCACCCCGGGCGTGGGTTGGAATGAGCAGTTCTTC. It translates to CASTPGVGWNEQFF.

The chain is built from TRBV6-4 and TRBJ1-4, with TRBD1 as a possible D gene (6 bases). In germline, CDR1 is MRHNA, CDR2 SNTAGT. This CDR3 is 12 amino acids long. The ends were cut back, 0 bases at V and 11 bases at J, with 7 bases in the middle. The CDR3 protein is CASSDSRGKLFF. The CDR3 DNA reads as TGTGCCAGCAGTGACTCTAGGGGGAAACTGTTTTTT.

J is TRBJ2-3 and V is TRBV11-2, with D unresolved. From germline, CDR1 is SGHAT and CDR2 FQNNGV. This CDR3 is built from 13 residues. V was trimmed by 0 bases and J by 4 bases, leaving 5 bases between them. The CDR3 protein is CASSLDAADTQYF. The CDR3 DNA is TGTGCCAGCAGCTTAGACGCGGCAGATACGCAGTATTTT.

This clone was observed once. The genes are TRBV9 and TRBJ1-6; D is ambiguous. Trimming cost V 5 bases and J 6 bases, with 9 bases left between them. CDR1 and CDR2 from the germline V gene are SGDLS and YYNGEE. CDR3 length: 13 amino acids. The DNA for the CDR3 is TGTGCCAGCAGTAAACAGACTAATTCACCCCTCCACTTT. Protein product: CASSKQTNSPLHF.

This clone appeared once. The CDR3 is CAIGQSFDNYGYTF. The CDR3 coding sequence is TGTGCCATCGGACAGAGCTTTGATAACTATGGCTACACCTTC. The chain is built from TRBV6-5 and TRBJ1-2; D might be TRBD1 (6 bases). CDR3 length equals 14 residues. Trimming took off 10 bases at V and 1 base at J, with 16 bases between the two ends. Germline lookup yields CDR1 MNHEY and CDR2 SVGAGI.

The J gene is TRBJ2-1, the V gene TRBV30; perhaps TRBD1 as D (6 bases). Germline lookup yields CDR1 GTSNPN and CDR2 SVGIG (reference sequence). The CDR3 runs to 11 residues. Trimming cost V 8 bases and J 4 bases, with 9 bases left between them. The DNA of the CDR3 is TGTGCCCTCGGACAGTACAATGAGCAGTTCTTC. As protein: CALGQYNEQFF.

The chain joins TRBV6-5 to TRBJ2-3, with TRBD2 matching over 13 bases. This CDR3 contains 15 residues. Germline V CDR1 and CDR2: MNHEY, SVGAGI. Germline trimming cut 5 bases from V and 5 bases from J; bases unmatched to any gene: 4. DNA for the CDR3: TGTGCCAGCAGTCCCAGGACTAGCGGGAGAGATACGCAGTATTTT. This translates into CASSPRTSGRDTQYF.

The V gene is TRBV14, the J gene TRBJ2-3; 13 bases line up with TRBD2. V shed 4 bases and J 7 bases; nucleotides not matched to a gene: 5. Germline CDR1 is SGHDN and CDR2 is FVKESK. This CDR3 is 15 amino acids long. CDR3 loop: CASSPTSGGTNTQYF. In DNA form, the CDR3 reads TGTGCCAGCAGCCCGACTAGCGGGGGGACGAATACGCAGTATTTT.

J is TRBJ2-2 and V is TRBV2; weak D call: TRBD1 (6 bases). V was trimmed by 3 bases and J by 6 bases, leaving 11 bases between them. Per germline, CDR1 SNHLY and CDR2 FYNNEI. The CDR3 runs to 14 residues. CDR3 coding DNA: TGTGCCAGCAGTGACGATTACAGGGCCGGGGAGCTGTTTTTT. Protein product: CASSDDYRAGELFF.

The J gene is TRBJ2-5, the V gene TRBV14; no reliable D call. The germline CDR1 and CDR2 sequences are SGHDN and FVKESK. Trimming took 1 base from V and 2 from J, leaving 8 bases between them. The length of the CDR3 is 14 residues. The CDR3 sequence: CASSQGRLQETQYF. The CDR3 coding sequence is TGTGCCAGCAGCCAAGGACGGCTACAAGAGACCCAGTACTTC.

This chain links TRBV6-2 or TRBV6-3 with TRBJ2-7; D is unresolved. The CDR3 contains 12 residues. V was shortened by 5 bases and J by 4 bases, with 9 bases between the two germline ends. CDR1 is MNHEY and CDR2 is SVGEGT in the germline V gene. CDR3 DNA sequence: TGTGCCAGCAGTCCACAGATTTACGAGCAGTACTTC. Translated: CASSPQIYEQYF.

This chain uses TRBV18 with TRBJ2-1, with unresolved D. V was clipped by 6 bases and J by 3 bases, with 9 bases between them. CDR3 length: 13 residues. The germline V gene has CDR1 KGHSH and CDR2 LQKENI. The CDR3 here is CASSVGLYNEQFF. DNA of the CDR3: TGTGCCAGCTCCGTGGGTCTCTACAATGAGCAGTTCTTC.

The chain is built from TRBV15 and TRBJ1-4; D unresolved. The V gene's germline CDR1 is LNHNV and CDR2 YYDKDF (reference sequence). The V gene lost 3 bases and the J gene lost 3 bases, with 11 bases spanning the gap. The CDR3 runs to 15 residues. CDR3 sequence reads: CATSRMGGSNEKLFF. The CDR3 DNA is TGTGCCACCAGCAGGATGGGCGGTTCTAATGAAAAACTGTTTTTT.

This clone turned up a few times. This chain links TRBV6-2 or TRBV6-3 with TRBJ2-7; 7 bases align to TRBD1. Unmatched junction bases numbered 8, after V lost 3 bases and J lost 6 bases. The CDR3 spans 14 residues. Per germline, CDR1 MNHEY and CDR2 SVGEGT. The CDR3 reads CASSYGLDRPEQYF. The CDR3 DNA sequence: TGTGCCAGCAGTTATGGGCTGGACAGGCCCGAGCAGTACTTC.

This rearrangement joins TRBV30 to TRBJ1-6; 8 nucleotides line up with TRBD1. The CDR3 loop spans 16 amino acids. CDR1 is GTSNPN, CDR2 SVGIG, per germline (reference sequence). V shed 3 bases, J shed 0 bases, and the junction held 4 bases outside the gene matches. The CDR3 loop reads CAWRPTGGSYNSPLHF. CDR3 in DNA: TGTGCCTGGAGACCTACAGGGGGCTCCTATAATTCACCCCTCCACTTT.

The rearrangement links TRBV6-1 to TRBJ1-2; D gene ambiguous. This CDR3 contains 15 residues. Germline CDR1 and CDR2: MNHNS and SASEGT. Trimming pared 0 bases from V and 2 bases from J, leaving 10 bases between. CDR3 nucleotide sequence: TGTGCCAGCAGTGAAGCGCAAAGGGTGAACTATGGCTACACCTTC. Translating it yields CASSEAQRVNYGYTF.

For this clone: A much larger clone is a single base away; this may be a read error. Different DNA sequences within this sample yield the same CDR3. This rearrangement joins TRBV6-5 to TRBJ1-3; perhaps TRBD1 as D (5 bases). The V gene lost 6 bases and the J gene lost 3 bases, with 12 bases spanning the gap. The CDR3 totals 14 residues. Germline lookup yields CDR1 MNHEY and CDR2 SVGAGI. This CDR3 reads CASSLLGHGNTIYF. Written as DNA, the CDR3 is TGTGCCAGCAGCCTCCTGGGGCATGGAAACACCATATATTTT.

This sequence joins TRBV6-1 and TRBJ1-2, with TRBD1 as a possible D gene (5 bases). Trimming took 0 bases from V and 4 from J, leaving 15 bases between them. The V gene's germline CDR1 is MNHNS and CDR2 SASEGT. The CDR3 sequence is 16 residues long. The CDR3 sequence is CASSEARGREGYGYTF. The CDR3 nucleotides read TGTGCCAGCAGTGAAGCGCGGGGCAGGGAGGGCTATGGCTACACCTTC.

The chain uses TRBV7-9 and TRBJ2-1, with 9 bases that match TRBD2. Trimming removed 4 bases from V and 0 bases from J; junction bases left unmatched: 7. The CDR3 has 17 amino acids. Germline CDR1 and CDR2: SEHNR and FQNEAQ (reference sequence). The CDR3 here is CASSSTSGRSSYNEQFF. CDR3 DNA: TGTGCCAGCAGCTCGACTAGCGGAAGGAGCTCCTACAATGAGCAGTTCTTC.

As regards this clone: Other DNA sequences in this sample translate to the same CDR3. J is TRBJ2-1 and V is TRBV7-2; D is ambiguous. Germline-derived CDR1 and CDR2 are SGHTA and FQGNSA. This CDR3 contains 13 residues. V lost 1 base, J lost 4 bases, and 5 bases lay in between. The CDR3 DNA reads TGTGCCAGCAGCTTAGGCGCATACAATGAGCAGTTCTTC. Encoded protein: CASSLGAYNEQFF.

This sequence joins TRBV12-3 or TRBV12-4 and TRBJ2-2; D gene unclear. This CDR3 is built from 12 residues. Trimming cost V 6 bases and J 2 bases, with 4 bases left between them. The CDR3 region has the DNA TGTGCCAGCAGGAGAAACACCGGGGAGCTGTTTTTT. As protein: CASRRNTGELFF.

The chain uses TRBV30 and TRBJ2-1, with 8 positions matching TRBD2. Germline CDR1 and CDR2: GTSNPN and SVGIG (reference sequence). The junction had 8 bases not matched to a gene; V was cut back by 6 bases and J by 4 bases. The CDR3 length is 14 residues. In nucleotides, the CDR3 is TGTGCCTGCCCCTCAGAGCGGGGGTACAATGAGCAGTTCTTC. It is translated as CACPSERGYNEQFF.

This clone was seen more than once but under ten times. The CDR3 protein is CSACGSGPFAEQFF. The CDR3 DNA follows: TGCAGTGCTTGTGGTAGCGGTCCGTTTGCTGAGCAGTTCTTC. The chain couples TRBV20-1 to TRBJ2-1; weak D call: TRBD2 (6 bases). Trimming took off 5 bases at V and 9 bases at J, with 20 bases between the two ends. The CDR3 is made up of 14 amino acids. Per germline, CDR1 DFQATT and CDR2 SNEGSKA (reference sequence).

The V gene is TRBV11-2, the J gene TRBJ2-4; D remains unclear. The CDR3 consists of 14 residues. The V end lost 1 base, the J end lost 8 bases, and 12 bases lay between the germline ends. CDR1 SGHAT and CDR2 FQNNGV come from the germline V gene. As DNA, the CDR3 is TGTGCCAGCAGCTTAGGGACCCCTCGGGACATTCAGTACTTC. This translates into CASSLGTPRDIQYF.

The rearrangement links TRBV12-3 or TRBV12-4 to TRBJ1-2, with D tentatively TRBD1 (6 bases). Trimming removed 7 bases at V and 5 bases at J, with 11 bases between. CDR3 length equals 12 residues. CDR3 amino acids: CASTRGTYGYTF. Written as DNA, the CDR3 is TGTGCCAGCACCAGGGGTACTTATGGCTACACCTTC.

The chain combines TRBV6-5 with TRBJ2-1; TRBD1 agrees at 8 bases. Germline V gene data show CDR1 as MNHEY and CDR2 as SVGAGI. This CDR3 is built from 15 residues. J gave up 4 bases and V 6 bases, and 8 bases lay outside the gene matches. In DNA, the CDR3 is TGTGCCAGCAGAGGAACAGGGGGGCCATACAATGAGCAGTTCTTC. Its translation: CASRGTGGPYNEQFF.

The rearrangement uses TRBV9 and TRBJ1-1, with D unclear. The germline V gene encodes CDR1 SGDLS and CDR2 YYNGEE. Trimming cost V 4 bases and J 4 bases, with 11 bases left between them. This CDR3 comprises 13 residues. CDR3 protein: CASSLWGGTEAFF. The CDR3 nucleotides read TGTGCCAGCAGCCTCTGGGGTGGCACTGAAGCTTTCTTT.

The chain combines TRBV10-3 with TRBJ1-2; no clear D. Germline V gives CDR1 ENHRY, CDR2 SYGVKD. This CDR3 is built from 14 residues. V was shortened by 0 bases and J by 9 bases, with 14 bases between the two germline ends. The CDR3 nucleotides read TGTGCCATCAGTGAGTCGGTCACCTCTTTGAGCTACACCTTC. Protein: CAISESVTSLSYTF.

The V call is TRBV19, the J call TRBJ1-5, with D tentatively TRBD1 (6 bases). Per germline, CDR1 LNHDA and CDR2 SQIVND (reference sequence). This CDR3 has 15 residues. Trimming pared 5 bases from V and 6 bases from J, leaving 17 bases between. The CDR3 here is CASSPLNGGGQPQHF. CDR3 DNA sequence: TGTGCCAGTAGTCCCCTCAACGGGGGCGGTCAGCCCCAGCATTTT.

The rearrangement joins TRBV12-5 to TRBJ2-1; 7 bases map to TRBD2. CDR3 length: 15 residues. With V trimmed by 3 bases and J by 5 bases, 7 bases remained unmatched. CDR1 is LGHNT, CDR2 FRNRAP, per germline. CDR3 sequence: CASGFGLAADNEQFF. CDR3 nucleotide sequence: TGTGCTAGTGGTTTCGGGCTAGCGGCTGACAATGAGCAGTTCTTC.